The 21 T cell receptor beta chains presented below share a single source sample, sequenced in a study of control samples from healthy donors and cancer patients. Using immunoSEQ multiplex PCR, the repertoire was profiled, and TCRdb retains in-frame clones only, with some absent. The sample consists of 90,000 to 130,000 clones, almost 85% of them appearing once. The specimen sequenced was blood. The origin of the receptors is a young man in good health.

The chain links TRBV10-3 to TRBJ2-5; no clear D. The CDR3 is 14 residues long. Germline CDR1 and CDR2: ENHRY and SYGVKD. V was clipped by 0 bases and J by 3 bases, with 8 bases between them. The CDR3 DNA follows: TGTGCCATCAGTGAGTCCGTGGGGAAAGAGACCCAGTACTTC. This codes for CAISESVGKETQYF.

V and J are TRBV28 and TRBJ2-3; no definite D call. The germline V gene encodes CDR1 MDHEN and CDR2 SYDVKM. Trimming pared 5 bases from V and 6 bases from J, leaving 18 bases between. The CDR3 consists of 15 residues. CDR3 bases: TGTGCCAGCAGTCCACACTCCGGCGGTGGGGATACGCAGTATTTT. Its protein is CASSPHSGGGDTQYF.

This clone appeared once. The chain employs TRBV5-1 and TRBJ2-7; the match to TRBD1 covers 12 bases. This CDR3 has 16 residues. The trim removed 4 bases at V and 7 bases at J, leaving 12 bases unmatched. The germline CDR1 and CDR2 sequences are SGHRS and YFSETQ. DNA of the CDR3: TGCGCCAGCAGCATACTACGGGACAGGGGGCGTGGGGAGCAGTACTTC. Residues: CASSILRDRGRGEQYF.

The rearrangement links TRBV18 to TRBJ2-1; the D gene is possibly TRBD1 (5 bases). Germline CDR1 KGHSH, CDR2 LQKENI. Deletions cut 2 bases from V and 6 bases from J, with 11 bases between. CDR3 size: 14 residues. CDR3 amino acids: CASSPFSGANEQFF. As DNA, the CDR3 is TGTGCCAGCTCACCATTCTCTGGGGCCAATGAGCAGTTCTTC. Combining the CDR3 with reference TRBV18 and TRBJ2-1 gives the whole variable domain NAGVMQNPRHLVRRRGQEARLRCSPMKGHSHVYWYRQLPEEGLKFMVYLQKENIIDESGMPKERFSAEFPKEGPSILRIQQVVRGDSAAYFCASSPFSGANEQFFGPGTRLTVL.

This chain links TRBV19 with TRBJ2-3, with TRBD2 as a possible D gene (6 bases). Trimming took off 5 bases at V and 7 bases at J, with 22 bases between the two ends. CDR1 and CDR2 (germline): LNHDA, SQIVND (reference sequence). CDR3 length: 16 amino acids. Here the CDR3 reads CASSAPRGSSPNTQYF. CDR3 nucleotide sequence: TGTGCCAGTAGTGCCCCCCGGGGGTCATCACCTAATACGCAGTATTTT.

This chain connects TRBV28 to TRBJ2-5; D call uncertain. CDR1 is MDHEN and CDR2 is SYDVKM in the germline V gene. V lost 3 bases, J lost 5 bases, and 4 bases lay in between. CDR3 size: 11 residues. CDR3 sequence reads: CASSFWETQYF. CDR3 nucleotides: TGTGCCAGCAGTTTCTGGGAGACCCAGTACTTC.

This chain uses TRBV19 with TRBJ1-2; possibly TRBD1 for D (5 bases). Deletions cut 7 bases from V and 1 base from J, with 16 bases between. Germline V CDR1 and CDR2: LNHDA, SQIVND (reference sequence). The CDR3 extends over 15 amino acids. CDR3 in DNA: TGTGCCAGTAATACCGACAGAGGGGTTAACTATGGCTACACCTTC. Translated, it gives CASNTDRGVNYGYTF. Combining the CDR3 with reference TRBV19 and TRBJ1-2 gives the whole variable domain DGGITQSPKYLFRKEGQNVTLSCEQNLNHDAMYWYRQDPGQGLRLIYYSQIVNDFQKGDIAEGYSVSREKKESFPLTVTSAQKNPTAFYLCASNTDRGVNYGYTFGSGTRLTVV.

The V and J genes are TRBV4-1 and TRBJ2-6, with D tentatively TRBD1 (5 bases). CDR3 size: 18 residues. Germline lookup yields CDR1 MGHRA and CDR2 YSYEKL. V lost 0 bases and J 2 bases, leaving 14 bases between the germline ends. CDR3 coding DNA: TGCGCCAGCAGCCAAGATGGCAGGGAAATTGCTGGGGCCAACGTCCTGACTTTC. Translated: CASSQDGREIAGANVLTF.

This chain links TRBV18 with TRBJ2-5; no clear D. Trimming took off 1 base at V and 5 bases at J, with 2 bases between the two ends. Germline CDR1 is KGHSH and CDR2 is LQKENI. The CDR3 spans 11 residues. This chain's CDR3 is CASSPRETQYF. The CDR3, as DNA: TGTGCCAGCTCACCACGGGAGACCCAGTACTTC.

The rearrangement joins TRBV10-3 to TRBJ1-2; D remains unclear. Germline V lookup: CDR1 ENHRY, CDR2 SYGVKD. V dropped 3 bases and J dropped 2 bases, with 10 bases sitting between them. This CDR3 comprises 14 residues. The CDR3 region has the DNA TGTGCCATCAGTGACAGGCAGGAGAACTATGGCTACACCTTC. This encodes CAISDRQENYGYTF.

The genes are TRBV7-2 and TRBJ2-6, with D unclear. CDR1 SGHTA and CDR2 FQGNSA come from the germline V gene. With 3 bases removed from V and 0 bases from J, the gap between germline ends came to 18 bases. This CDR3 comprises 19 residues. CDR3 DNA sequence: TGTGCCAGCAGCTTTACTCTCGGCAGGAAGAGCTCTGGGGCCAACGTCCTGACTTTC. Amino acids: CASSFTLGRKSSGANVLTF.

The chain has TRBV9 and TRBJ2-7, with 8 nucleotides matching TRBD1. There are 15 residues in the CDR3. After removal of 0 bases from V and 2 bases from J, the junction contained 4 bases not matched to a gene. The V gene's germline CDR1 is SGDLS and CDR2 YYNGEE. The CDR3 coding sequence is TGTGCCAGCAGCGTAGGCGACAGGGGAACCTACGAGCAGTACTTC. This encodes CASSVGDRGTYEQYF.

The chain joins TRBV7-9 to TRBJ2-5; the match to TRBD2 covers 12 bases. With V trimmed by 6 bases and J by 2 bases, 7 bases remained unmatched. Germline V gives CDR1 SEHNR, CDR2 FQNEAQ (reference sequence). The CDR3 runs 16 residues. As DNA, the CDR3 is TGTGCCAGCAGATCAACTAGCGGGGGGCCACAAGAGACCCAGTACTTC. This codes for CASRSTSGGPQETQYF.

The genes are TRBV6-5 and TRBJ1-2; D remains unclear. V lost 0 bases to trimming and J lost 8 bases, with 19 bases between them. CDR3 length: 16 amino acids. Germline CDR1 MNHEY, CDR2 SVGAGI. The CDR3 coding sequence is TGTGCCAGCAGTTACTCCGGAGGCAGGCGAGGAATGGGCTACACCTTC. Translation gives CASSYSGGRRGMGYTF.

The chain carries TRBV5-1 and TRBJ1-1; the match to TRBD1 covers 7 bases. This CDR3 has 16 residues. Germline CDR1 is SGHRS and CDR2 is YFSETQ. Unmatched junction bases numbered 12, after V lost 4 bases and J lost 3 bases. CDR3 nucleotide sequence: TGCGCCAGCAGCAGAGGTTCAACAGGGGACGACACTGAAGCTTTCTTT. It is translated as CASSRGSTGDDTEAFF.

CDR3 loop: CASSIPVGTGDSYTF. The CDR3 DNA reads TGTGCCAGCAGCATCCCGGTGGGGACAGGGGATTCCTACACCTTC. The chain employs TRBV7-3 and TRBJ1-2; 10 bases agree with TRBD1. Germline V CDR1 and CDR2: SGHTA, FQGTGA. The CDR3 sequence is 15 residues long. J lost 10 bases, V lost 5 bases, and 13 bases had no gene match.

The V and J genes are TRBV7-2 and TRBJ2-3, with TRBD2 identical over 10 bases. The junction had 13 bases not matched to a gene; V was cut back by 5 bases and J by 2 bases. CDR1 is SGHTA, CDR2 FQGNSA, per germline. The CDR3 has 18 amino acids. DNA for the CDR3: TGTGCCAGCAGCGAAGGCATGCTAGCGGGGGCATACACAGATACGCAGTATTTT. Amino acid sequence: CASSEGMLAGAYTDTQYF.

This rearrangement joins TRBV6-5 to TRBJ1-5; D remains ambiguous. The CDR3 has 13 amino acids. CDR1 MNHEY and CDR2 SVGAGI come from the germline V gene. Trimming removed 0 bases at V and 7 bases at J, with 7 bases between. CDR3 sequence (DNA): TGTGCCAGCAGTTACTCGAGAGTGCAGCCCCAGCATTTT. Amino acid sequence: CASSYSRVQPQHF.

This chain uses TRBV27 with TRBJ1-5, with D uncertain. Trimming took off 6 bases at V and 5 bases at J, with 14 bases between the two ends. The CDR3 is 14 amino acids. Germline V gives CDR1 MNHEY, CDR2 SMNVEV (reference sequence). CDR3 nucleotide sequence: TGTGCCAGCAGCTTTTCAGGAGCCCATCAGCCCCAGCATTTT. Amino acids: CASSFSGAHQPQHF.

For the CDR3, the DNA is TGTGCCAGCTCCTTCATCAACTCTGAAGCTTTCTTT. Translating gives CASSFINSEAFF. This chain uses TRBV18 with TRBJ1-1; D is unresolved. Trimming shortened V by 6 bases and J by 6 bases, and 11 bases separated the two germline ends. This CDR3 has 12 residues. Per germline, CDR1 KGHSH and CDR2 LQKENI.

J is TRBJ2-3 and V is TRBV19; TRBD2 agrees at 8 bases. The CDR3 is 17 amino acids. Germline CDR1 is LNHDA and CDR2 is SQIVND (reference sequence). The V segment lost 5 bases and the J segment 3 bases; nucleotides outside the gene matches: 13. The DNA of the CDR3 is TGTGCCAGTAGTCCCCGAGCGAGCGGGGGAGGGACAGATACGCAGTATTTT. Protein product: CASSPRASGGGTDTQYF.